These 20 T cell receptor beta chains originate from one sample sequenced in a study of blood T cell repertoires in COVID-19. TCRdb's copy holds only in-frame clones and misses some; the assay was immunoSEQ multiplex PCR. The data contain about 200,000 clones, over 80% of them singletons. The specimen sequenced was peripheral blood. The receptors here all came from a man aged 60 to 75 with COVID-19, enrolled during active disease.

The genes are TRBV5-1 and TRBJ1-6, with D uncertain. Trimming stripped 2 bases from V and 8 bases from J, with 8 bases between. Germline CDR1 is SGHRS and CDR2 is YFSETQ. The CDR3 has 13 residues. The CDR3 region is CASSLDWDSPLHF. The CDR3 DNA reads as TGCGCCAGCAGCTTAGACTGGGATTCACCCCTCCACTTT.

This clone was counted a single time. The chain recombines TRBV10-1 with TRBJ1-3; no definite D call. Trimming pared 4 bases from V and 0 bases from J, leaving 7 bases between. Germline assignment: CDR1 WNHNN and CDR2 SYGVQD (reference sequence). CDR3 length: 14 residues. The CDR3 DNA reads TGCGCCAGCAGTGGAGGAACCTCTGGAAACACCATATATTTT. It encodes CASSGGTSGNTIYF.

The rearrangement joins TRBV20-1 to TRBJ2-5; 8 bases are shared with TRBD2. Germline V gene sequence: CDR1 DFQATT, CDR2 SNEGSKA (reference sequence). The CDR3 loop spans 14 amino acids. Losses at the gene ends were 3 bases for V and 5 bases for J; bases not matched to a gene: 8. For the CDR3, the DNA is TGCAGTGCTAGTGACGGGAGGGCCAGGGAGACCCAGTACTTC. This codes for CSASDGRARETQYF.

The chain is built from TRBV5-6 and TRBJ1-6, with no clear D. The germline V gene encodes CDR1 SGHDT and CDR2 YYEEEE. This CDR3 is built from 13 residues. With 0 bases removed from V and 7 bases from J, the gap between germline ends came to 5 bases. In nucleotides, the CDR3 is TGTGCCAGCAGCTTGGGTCAGAATTCACCCCTCCACTTT. It encodes CASSLGQNSPLHF. Based on the CDR3 plus reference TRBV5-6 and TRBJ1-6, the full variable domain is DAGVTQSPTHLIKTRGQQVTLRCSPKSGHDTVSWYQQALGQGPQFIFQYYEEEERQRGNFPDRFSGHQFPNYSSELNVNALLLGDSALYLCASSLGQNSPLHFGNGTRLTVT.

V usage is TRBV5-5 and J usage is TRBJ1-1; 7 bases are a match to TRBD1. After removal of 1 base from V and 5 bases from J, the junction contained 8 bases not matched to a gene. CDR1 is SGHKS and CDR2 is YYEKEE in the germline V gene (reference sequence). This CDR3 comprises 15 residues. In DNA form, the CDR3 reads TGTGCCAGCAGCTTGACAGGGGCGGTGGGGACTGAAGCTTTCTTT. Translating it yields CASSLTGAVGTEAFF. The full variable domain, with the rest looked up from reference TRBV5-5 and TRBJ1-1, is DAGVTQSPTHLIKTRGQQVTLRCSPISGHKSVSWYQQVLGQGPQFIFQYYEKEERGRGNFPDRFSARQFPNYSSELNVNALLLGDSALYLCASSLTGAVGTEAFFGQGTRLTVV.

This chain links TRBV5-4 with TRBJ1-2, with D possibly being TRBD1 (5 bases). CDR1 and CDR2 (germline): SGHNT, YYREEE (reference sequence). The germline V and J ends were trimmed by 5 bases and 5 bases, with 13 bases remaining between them. The CDR3 loop spans 13 amino acids. The CDR3 protein is CASSTDGGYGYTF. CDR3 sequence (DNA): TGTGCCAGCAGTACCGACGGGGGGTATGGCTACACCTTC.

V is TRBV5-1 and J is TRBJ2-1; a weak D match, TRBD1 (5 bases). This CDR3 is 15 amino acids long. The V gene's germline CDR1 is SGHRS and CDR2 YFSETQ. Trimming shortened V by 0 bases and J by 6 bases, and 13 bases separated the two germline ends. CDR3 loop: CASSLVSGRTNEQFF. The CDR3 nucleotides read TGCGCCAGCAGCTTGGTCTCAGGGCGTACCAATGAGCAGTTCTTC.

The chain links TRBV6-5 to TRBJ1-1; D is unresolved. Between the trimmed V and J ends, which lost 10 bases and 5 bases, there was a span of 14 bases. The CDR3 consists of 12 residues. Germline assignment: CDR1 MNHEY and CDR2 SVGAGI. CDR3 loop: CATSQERTEAFF. The CDR3, as DNA: TGTGCCACCTCGCAAGAGAGGACTGAAGCTTTCTTT.

V is TRBV11-2 and J is TRBJ1-1; possibly TRBD1 for D (5 bases). Trimming stripped 5 bases from V and 0 bases from J, with 22 bases between. The germline gives CDR1 SGHAT, CDR2 FQNNGV. There are 18 residues in the CDR3. In DNA form, the CDR3 reads TGTGCCAGCAGCACTCGCGGGACGCAAAAAATCATGAACACTGAAGCTTTCTTT. Its translation is CASSTRGTQKIMNTEAFF.

The chain has TRBV7-9 and TRBJ1-1, with TRBD1 matching 7 bases. The CDR3 totals 13 residues. From germline, CDR1 is SEHNR and CDR2 FQNEAQ (reference sequence). Losses at the gene ends were 5 bases for V and 8 bases for J; bases not matched to a gene: 8. The CDR3 loop is CASSTRTGPEAFF. The CDR3 DNA follows: TGTGCCAGCAGCACCAGGACAGGCCCAGAAGCTTTCTTT.

This clone was detected only a few times. V usage is TRBV28 and J usage is TRBJ2-4; possible D gene TRBD2, 6 bases. The germline gives CDR1 MDHEN, CDR2 SYDVKM. CDR3 length: 14 residues. The germline V and J ends were trimmed by 5 bases and 5 bases, with 13 bases remaining between them. The DNA for the CDR3 is TGTGCCAGCAGTCGGGCTAGCGCTGAAAACATTCAGTACTTC. Protein product: CASSRASAENIQYF.

The rearrangement links TRBV28 to TRBJ2-7, with 7 bases matching TRBD2. The CDR3 runs to 14 residues. Germline trimming cut 6 bases from V and 4 bases from J; bases unmatched to any gene: 9. Germline V lookup: CDR1 MDHEN, CDR2 SYDVKM. CDR3 protein: CASRTVRERYEQYF. In nucleotides, the CDR3 is TGTGCCAGCAGGACGGTGCGGGAGAGGTACGAGCAGTACTTC.

The rearrangement joins TRBV7-8 to TRBJ2-4; no reliable D call. In germline, CDR1 is SGHVS, CDR2 FQNEAQ. This CDR3 has 13 residues. V lost 5 bases to trimming and J lost 0 bases, with 5 bases between them. CDR3 nucleotide sequence: TGTGCCAGCAGCCAACTAGCCAAAAACATTCAGTACTTC. Translated, it gives CASSQLAKNIQYF.

The chain joins TRBV5-4 to TRBJ1-1; D not resolved. This CDR3 spans 13 amino acids. Trimming stripped 0 bases from V and 1 base from J, with 4 bases between. Germline values: CDR1 SGHNT, CDR2 YYREEE (reference sequence). This CDR3 reads CASSLDTNTEAFF. The CDR3 region has the DNA TGTGCCAGCAGCTTGGACACGAACACTGAAGCTTTCTTT.

This chain uses TRBV12-3 or TRBV12-4 with TRBJ2-7; 7 bases match TRBD1. J lost 6 bases, V lost 6 bases, and 5 bases had no gene match. CDR3 length equals 12 residues. The CDR3 DNA sequence: TGTGCCAGCAGCCCCGGGACAGCCGAGCAGTACTTC. Its protein is CASSPGTAEQYF.

V is TRBV7-2 and J is TRBJ1-1, with a weak D call TRBD1 (6 bases). With 1 base removed from V and 4 bases from J, the gap between germline ends came to 19 bases. CDR1 and CDR2 (germline): SGHTA, FQGNSA. CDR3 size: 17 residues. DNA for the CDR3: TGTGCCAGCAGCTTAGTGCGAATGGGGGCTTTAGGCACTGAAGCTTTCTTT. Translating gives CASSLVRMGALGTEAFF.

The V gene is TRBV29-1, the J gene TRBJ1-3; 8 bases agree with TRBD1. The CDR3 totals 14 residues. J was trimmed by 3 bases and V by 0 bases; bases with no gene match: 1. Germline CDR1 reads SQVTM; CDR2 reads ANQGSEA. The CDR3 region is CSVEETGVGNTIYF. CDR3 nucleotide sequence: TGCAGCGTTGAAGAGACAGGGGTTGGAAACACCATATATTTT.

The V and J genes are TRBV29-1 and TRBJ2-7; possibly TRBD1 for D (6 bases). CDR3 length: 11 amino acids. Trimming took 4 bases from V and 5 from J, leaving 9 bases between them. The germline V gene encodes CDR1 SQVTM and CDR2 ANQGSEA. CDR3: CSVGGQHEQYF. The CDR3, as DNA: TGCAGCGTTGGGGGGCAACACGAGCAGTACTTC.

The chain joins TRBV23-1 to TRBJ2-4; possibly TRBD1 for D (6 bases). TRBV23-1 belongs to the ORF category, with a function that is uncertain. V was trimmed by 5 bases and J by 3 bases, leaving 14 bases between them. This CDR3 has 15 amino acids. CDR3 sequence: CASSEQGSGKNIQYF. As DNA, the CDR3 is TGCGCCAGCAGTGAACAGGGTTCCGGCAAAAACATTCAGTACTTC.

V gene TRBV28 combines with J gene TRBJ1-5; D is perhaps TRBD1 (6 bases). Trimming removed 5 bases at V and 3 bases at J, with 17 bases between. The CDR3 length is 16 residues. Germline CDR1 MDHEN, CDR2 SYDVKM. DNA for the CDR3: TGTGCCAGCAGTCTGGGGGGGCCGGCGCTCAATCAGCCCCAGCATTTT. This codes for CASSLGGPALNQPQHF.